This record concerns one TCR beta chain sequence. Patients in the study, people with chemo-refractory metastatic non-small-cell lung cancer, received focal radiation plus ipilimumab CTLA-4 blockade. CDR3 size: 16 residues. The ends were cut back, 5 bases at V and 1 base at J, with 16 bases in the middle. Germline V lookup: CDR1 MDHEN, CDR2 SYDVKM. The source of the sample is a study of radiotherapy plus CTLA-4 blockade in lung cancer. The method was immunoSEQ multiplex PCR; TCRdb's version includes in-frame clones alone and lacks a portion of them. The sample lists about 100,000 clones; 80% to 90% were seen once.

The chain links TRBV28 to TRBJ2-3; the D is unclear. The origin of this receptor is a human donor with non-small cell lung cancer who had stable disease on radiotherapy plus ipilimumab. Sequencing was performed on peripheral blood, taken from a patient treated with radiotherapy plus ipilimumab. CDR3 region: CASSSSVSAGTDTQYF. The CDR3 DNA sequence: TGTGCCAGCAGTAGCTCCGTAAGCGCTGGCACAGATACGCAGTATTTT.